The entry below gives a single TCR beta chain sequence along with its context. The source of the sample is a study of shared T cell receptors in the human thymus. Assay used: immunoSEQ multiplex PCR; TCRdb lists only in-frame clones, some missing. The data contain hundreds of thousands of clones, around 82% of them seen just once; the ten biggest clones take up about 0.014%. V shed 2 bases, J shed 2 bases, and the junction held 5 bases outside the gene matches. CDR1 and CDR2 (germline): LGHNA, YNFKEQ. The CDR3 extends over 16 amino acids. These data also featured in a second study, about human thymus T cells. This second study says: Donors were healthy Finnish infants having corrective surgery for congenital heart defects. In corrective heart surgery, resections were taken, and these provided the thymus tissue. Within thymic and blood repertoires, V and J gene usage appeared to be biased. Related research found strongly overlapping thymic repertoires in unrelated individuals.

The TCR comes from a boy in the first two years of life with a congenital heart defect. The chain has TRBV4-2 and TRBJ1-3; TRBD1 matches at 8 bases. The specimen sequenced was thymocytes. The CDR3 nucleotides are TGTGCCAGCAGCCAAACCACAGGGGGAGCTGGAAACACCATATATTTT. Its translation is CASSQTTGGAGNTIYF.